The clone carrying this T cell receptor beta chain was recorded only once. The antigen is not known. The sample originates from a study of response to subunit inactivated influenza vaccine. The germline V gene encodes CDR1 SEHNR and CDR2 FQNEAQ (reference sequence). The CDR3 sequence is 14 residues long. The V gene end was trimmed by 5 bases and the J gene end by 9 bases; junction bases not matched to a gene: 7. TCRdb recomputed calls from the RT-PCR reads with MiXCR, one row per CDR3 protein. The profile covers hundreds of thousands of distinct CDR3 sequences, with about 14% appearing a single time and 7.5% to 8% taken by the ten largest. Regarding the study as a whole: Authors suggested seasonal influenza vaccinations each recruit few new T cells.

The rearrangement links TRBV7-9 to TRBJ1-6; 7 bases align to TRBD1. The sample here was PBMCs from blood, taken roughly 2 weeks before vaccination. This receptor was taken from a middle-aged man who received an inactivated influenza vaccine. CDR3 region: CASSIQGRASPLHF. In DNA, the CDR3 is TGTGCCAGCAGCATACAGGGGAGGGCTTCACCCCTCCACTTT.